Following are 4 T cell receptor beta chains from one sample sequenced in a study of control samples from healthy donors and cancer patients. The data were produced by immunoSEQ multiplex PCR, yet TCRdb's version contains in-frame clones alone and is incomplete. Here the sample spans roughly 160,000 clones, about 94% being singletons. The sample consisted of PBMCs. Receptors were obtained from a man aged 55 to 70 with colorectal cancer.

This sequence joins TRBV5-1 and TRBJ2-3; 8 bases agree with TRBD1. The germline V gene encodes CDR1 SGHRS and CDR2 YFSETQ. V dropped 0 bases and J dropped 0; count of bases not matched to a gene: 0. CDR3 length equals 15 residues. DNA for the CDR3: TGCGCCAGCAGCTTGGGGGACAGGAGCACAGATACGCAGTATTTT. Encoded protein: CASSLGDRSTDTQYF.

The chain combines TRBV27 with TRBJ1-2, with TRBD1 matching over 9 bases. The CDR3 is made up of 19 amino acids. V was pared by 4 bases and J by 2 bases, with 17 bases of the junction left unmatched. Germline lookup yields CDR1 MNHEY and CDR2 SMNVEV (reference sequence). CDR3 amino acids: CASSSGLITGGALNYGYTF. CDR3 DNA: TGTGCCAGCAGTTCTGGACTAATCACAGGGGGCGCTTTGAACTATGGCTACACCTTC.

This chain joins TRBV4-1 and TRBJ2-3, with D tentatively TRBD1 or TRBD2 (7 bases each). The CDR3 totals 17 residues. From germline, CDR1 is MGHRA and CDR2 YSYEKL. V lost 1 base and J 0 bases, leaving 14 bases between the germline ends. CDR3 region: CASSQGRQGGSTDTQYF. The DNA for the CDR3 is TGCGCCAGCAGCCAAGGAAGACAGGGAGGGAGCACAGATACGCAGTATTTT.

This rearrangement joins TRBV3-1 (or the pseudogene TRBV3-2) to TRBJ1-3; the D is unclear. Trimming pared 4 bases from V and 4 bases from J, leaving 17 bases between. CDR3 length equals 16 residues. CDR1 and CDR2 (germline): LGHDT, YNNKEL (reference sequence). CDR3 sequence reads: CASSRGRHRWGNTIYF. CDR3 DNA: TGTGCCAGCAGCCGAGGACGCCACCGATGGGGAAACACCATATATTTT.